This entry lists 17 T cell receptor beta chains sequenced from one sample in a study of blood T cell repertoires in COVID-19 (dated by TCRdb to about 2020). The protocol used for the library was the immunoSEQ multiplex PCR assay. TCRdb carries this immuneACCESS record with in-frame sequences only. Its versions omit some clonotypes, under half of them owing to an unresolved V gene in the studies checked, with the rest unexplained. This sample is represented by about 130,000 clones; around four fifths of them were singletons. The biggest ten clones account for more than 10% of the sample. Sequencing was carried out using peripheral blood. Receptors originate from a human donor in a cohort sampled during active COVID-19.

The V and J genes are TRBV4-1 and TRBJ1-3; 10 nucleotides match TRBD1. With V trimmed by 3 bases and J by 4 bases, 6 bases remained unmatched. CDR1 is MGHRA and CDR2 is YSYEKL in the germline V gene. The CDR3 sequence is 16 residues long. CDR3 bases: TGCGCCAGCAGCCACCGACAGGGGGCGGAAGGAAACACCATATATTTT. Its translation is CASSHRQGAEGNTIYF.

The chain has TRBV5-6 and TRBJ1-4, with D unresolved. CDR1 is SGHDT and CDR2 is YYEEEE in the germline V gene. Trimming cost V 3 bases and J 10 bases, with 22 bases left between them. The CDR3 totals 16 residues. DNA of the CDR3: TGTGCCAGCAGCTGGGGAGGTGTAGGTTCGGTTGGAAAACTGTTTTTT. This sequence encodes CASSWGGVGSVGKLFF.

This chain links TRBV12-2 with TRBJ1-4; whether TRBD1, the table's D call, matches the DNA was not checked. TRBV12-2 has pseudogene status. The CDR3 length is 16 residues. The CDR3, as DNA: TGTGCAAGTCGCTCTACAATCAGGGCCCGACATGAAAAACTGTTTTTT. This sequence encodes CASRSTIRARHEKLFF.

This rearrangement joins TRBV7-9 to TRBJ2-1; D uncertain. This CDR3 contains 15 residues. Germline CDR1 SEHNR, CDR2 FQNEAQ (reference sequence). V lost 4 bases, J lost 0 bases, and 10 bases lay in between. Here the CDR3 reads CASSSNLRSYNEQFF. The CDR3 DNA reads TGTGCCAGCAGCTCGAACCTACGCTCCTACAATGAGCAGTTCTTC.

The gene calls are TRBV30 and TRBJ1-6, with a weak D call TRBD1 (6 bases). V shed 5 bases and J shed 5 bases, with 10 bases lying between them. The CDR3 is 13 residues long. CDR1 and CDR2 (germline): GTSNPN, SVGIG (reference sequence). The CDR3, as DNA: TGTGCCTGGGGGACATACGATAATTCACCCCTCCACTTT. Protein product: CAWGTYDNSPLHF.

The chain is built from TRBV18 and TRBJ2-3, with 9 nucleotides matching TRBD2. From germline, CDR1 is KGHSH and CDR2 LQKENI. Losses at the gene ends were 0 bases for V and 8 bases for J; bases not matched to a gene: 9. CDR3 length: 16 amino acids. In DNA form, the CDR3 reads TGTGCCAGCTCACCACCATCGGCGGCGGGGGGGGGTACGCAGTATTTT. It encodes CASSPPSAAGGGTQYF.

The rearrangement uses TRBV5-1 and TRBJ1-2; 9 bases match TRBD1. This CDR3 is built from 17 residues. V was clipped by 0 bases and J by 8 bases; unmatched bases: 14. Germline V CDR1 and CDR2: SGHRS, YFSETQ. The CDR3 sequence: CASSLASMGQGAEGYTF. The CDR3 coding sequence is TGCGCCAGCAGCTTGGCCTCGATGGGACAGGGTGCGGAGGGCTACACCTTC.

This chain links TRBV7-8 with TRBJ2-2, with 7 bases aligning to TRBD2. V was pared by 3 bases and J by 4 bases, with 11 bases of the junction left unmatched. This CDR3 is built from 17 residues. CDR1 is SGHVS and CDR2 is FQNEAQ in the germline V gene. The CDR3 nucleotides read TGTGCCAGCAGCTTCAGACATAGCGGGTACTCCACCGGGGAGCTGTTTTTT. As protein: CASSFRHSGYSTGELFF.

Here the CDR3 DNA reads TGTGCCACCGGAATAGGGGGCTACAATGAGCAGTTCTTC. This encodes CATGIGGYNEQFF. The rearrangement uses TRBV19 and TRBJ2-1, with TRBD1 as a possible D gene (6 bases). CDR1 LNHDA and CDR2 SQIVND come from the germline V gene (reference sequence). This CDR3 contains 13 residues. V lost 10 bases, J lost 3 bases, and 13 bases lay in between.

The chain combines TRBV29-1 with TRBJ2-2, with 10 bases that match TRBD1. Germline V lookup: CDR1 SQVTM, CDR2 ANQGSEA. This CDR3 contains 14 residues. The V segment lost 2 bases and the J segment 4 bases; nucleotides outside the gene matches: 1. The CDR3 nucleotides read TGCAGCGTTGAAAGGACAGGGGGCACCGGGGAGCTGTTTTTT. Translation gives CSVERTGGTGELFF.

The CDR3 DNA is TGTGCCAGCAGCGCTGGACAGGGCGGTGAAAAACTGTTTTTT. Protein product: CASSAGQGGEKLFF. This chain links TRBV9 with TRBJ1-4; 8 bases line up with TRBD1. The CDR3 sequence is 14 residues long. V trimming: 3 bases; J trimming: 7 bases; junction bases outside the gene matches: 5. Germline V lookup: CDR1 SGDLS, CDR2 YYNGEE.

This chain uses TRBV7-6 with TRBJ2-7; 8 nucleotides line up with TRBD1. The CDR3 loop spans 15 amino acids. V trimming: 5 bases; J trimming: 3 bases; junction bases outside the gene matches: 9. Looked up from germline, CDR1 is SGHVS and CDR2 is FNYEAQ. In DNA, the CDR3 is TGTGCCAGCAGCAAAGGACAGGGACAACGCTACGAGCAGTACTTC. It specifies CASSKGQGQRYEQYF.

This clone was counted only a few times. This chain uses TRBV7-9 with TRBJ1-2; tentative D call: TRBD1 (6 bases). V was clipped by 3 bases and J by 6 bases, with 8 bases between them. CDR3 length: 12 amino acids. The germline CDR1 and CDR2 sequences are SEHNR and FQNEAQ (reference sequence). CDR3 nucleotides: TGTGCCAGCAGCTTCTACAGGGATGGCTACACCTTC. It encodes CASSFYRDGYTF.

The V call is TRBV12-3 or TRBV12-4, the J call TRBJ1-2; 11 nucleotides line up with TRBD1. This CDR3 contains 12 residues. With 8 bases clipped from V and 8 bases from J, the junction kept 4 bases outside the gene matches. The CDR3 nucleotides are TGTGCCAGCGGGACAGGGGGTGGCGGCTACACCTTC. Its translation is CASGTGGGGYTF.

J is TRBJ2-1 and V is TRBV7-8; 9 bases fit TRBD1. The CDR3 covers 15 residues. Trimming removed 5 bases from V and 6 bases from J; junction bases left unmatched: 8. CDR1 SGHVS and CDR2 FQNEAQ come from the germline V gene. The CDR3 here is CASSTGQGPSNEQFF. In DNA form, the CDR3 reads TGTGCCAGCAGCACGGGACAGGGCCCGTCCAATGAGCAGTTCTTC.

The rearrangement links TRBV5-1 to TRBJ1-3; no firm D call. The CDR3 runs to 14 residues. Germline loops: CDR1 SGHRS, CDR2 YFSETQ. The V end lost 0 bases, the J end lost 6 bases, and 10 bases lay between the germline ends. CDR3 DNA: TGCGCCAGCAGCTTGGGTGGGCTCCAAAACACCATATATTTT. This codes for CASSLGGLQNTIYF.

V usage is TRBV7-2 and J usage is TRBJ2-1; TRBD1 is a possible D gene (5 bases). The germline gives CDR1 SGHTA, CDR2 FQGNSA. The CDR3 is 15 residues long. V gave up 4 bases and J gave up 3 bases, with 13 bases separating them. CDR3 DNA: TGTGCCAGCAGCTCCAGGGTTGGCCTCTACAATGAGCAGTTCTTC. It codes for CASSSRVGLYNEQFF.